This T cell receptor beta chain came from a study of Ad26.COV2.S vaccination and SARS-CoV-2 variants (dated by TCRdb to about 2021). For the wider study: Vaccine-arm donors were drawn from COV1001, a multicentre, randomized, double-blind, placebo-controlled phase I-IIa trial of Ad26.COV2.S in healthy adults. Ad26.COV2.S was administered intramuscularly at 5 x 10^10 or 1 x 10^11 viral particles, either as a single shot or as two shots given 56 days apart. Sequencing of the TCRbeta repertoire served to evaluate the specificity and breadth of SARS-CoV-2-reactive T cell receptors following Ad26.COV2.S vaccination. The TCR-sequenced set comprised approximately 30 samples: approximately 19 Ad26.COV2.S vaccine recipients, 5 placebo recipients and 8 SARS-CoV-2 convalescent individuals. Trial participants were randomized into five groups of five: low-dose or high-dose Ad26.COV2.S given once or twice, or placebo on both occasions. Investigators did not know the trial group allocation while performing experiments and assessing outcomes. Overall results and qualifications from the work: According to the authors, total T cell responses may have been underestimated by the TCR breadth and depth analyses. Vaccine and placebo recipients had similar non-spike TCR breadth, a finding consistent with the vaccine containing only spike. Substantial breadth of spike-specific CD8+ and CD4+ T cell responses was reported after vaccination. Spike-specific TCR breadth was higher in Ad26.COV2.S recipients than in placebo recipients (P = 0.0014). The study lacked the statistical power to compare responses across vaccine doses or regimens.

TCRbeta CDR3 regions were sequenced with the immunoSEQ Assay. After extraction, genomic DNA underwent amplification by bias-controlled multiplex PCR, followed by high-throughput sequencing. Concerning the study's data processing: To quantify the absolute abundance of each unique TCRbeta CDR3 region, sequences were collapsed and filtered. T cell fraction was estimated by normalizing TCRbeta template counts to usable DNA, with usable DNA measured through amplification of reference genes found in all nucleated cells. Repertoire TCRs were annotated as SARS-CoV-2-specific by exact matching of V gene, CDR3 amino acid sequence and J gene to a known reactive TCR set. MIRA supplied the reference SARS-CoV-2 TCR set, which was filtered for enrichment in COVID-19-positive ImmuneCODE repertoires so that public or cross-reactive TCRs were removed. Using the MIRA antigens, annotated TCRs were further analysed by specific ORF or by position within an ORF. Breadth was defined as the number of annotated unique rearrangements divided by the total number of unique productive rearrangements, and depth was defined as the summed frequency of the annotated unique rearrangements. Group comparisons of TCR breadth used two-sided Wilcoxon rank-sum tests. TCRdb's version of the immuneACCESS table is confined to in-frame rearrangements and falls short of the full clone set. An unresolved V gene accounts for under half of the shortfall where checked; the remainder is of unknown origin. The DNA gave D and trimming, while V, J and clone size come from that table. The sample has some 290,000 clones on record, 86% of them singletons. Jointly, the top ten make up approximately 2% of the sample.

Comment on this clone: Its antigen is unknown. No clone much larger than this one lies a single base away; base qualities are absent.

In light of the paper, this sample's treatment or condition label describes: 15 to 20 received Ad26.COV2.S at low or high dose, single or two shots; about 5 received placebo; per-sample allocation not given. For vaccine and placebo recipients, the sequenced repertoires came from samples collected on day 63 after the first injection. Cohort 1b enrolled around 24 adults aged 18-55 years at a single site in Boston, USA, between 29 July and 7 August 2020. Ad26.COV2.S was a replication-incompetent adenovirus type 26 vector expressing a prefusion-stabilized SARS-CoV-2 spike protein from the original Wuhan strain. The receptor comes from a person aged 18-65 years who received the Ad26.COV2.S COVID-19 vaccine or a placebo. Sequences were derived from peripheral blood, sampled in a trial of Ad26.COV2.S vaccine versus placebo.

CDR3 region: CASRKDFMNTEAFF. The bases are TGTGCCAGCAGGAAGGACTTCATGAACACTGAAGCTTTCTTT. Recombination joined TRBV6-5 with TRBJ1-1; the D gene is not confidently resolved. Relative to germline, V is 6 bases shorter and J is 0 bases shorter, with 11 bases between their ends. CDR1 and CDR2 (MNHEY, SVGAGI) derive from the germline V gene. The CDR3 runs 14 amino acids, cysteine and phenylalanine included. Only the CDR3 DNA is retained, 42 bases long and in frame from the first base.